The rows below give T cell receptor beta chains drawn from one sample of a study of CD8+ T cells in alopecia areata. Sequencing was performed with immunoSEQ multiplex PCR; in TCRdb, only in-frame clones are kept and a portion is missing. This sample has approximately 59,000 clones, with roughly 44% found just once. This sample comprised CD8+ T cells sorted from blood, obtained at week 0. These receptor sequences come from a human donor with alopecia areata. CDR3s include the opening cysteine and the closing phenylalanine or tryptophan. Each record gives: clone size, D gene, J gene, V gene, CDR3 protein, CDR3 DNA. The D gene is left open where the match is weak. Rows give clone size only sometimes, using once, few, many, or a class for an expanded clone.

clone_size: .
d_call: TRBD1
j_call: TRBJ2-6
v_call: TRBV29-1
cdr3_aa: CSVEGNSGTGLSGANVLTF
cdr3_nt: TGCAGCGTTGAAGGGAACTCCGGGACAGGCCTCTCTGGGGCCAACGTCCTGACTTTC

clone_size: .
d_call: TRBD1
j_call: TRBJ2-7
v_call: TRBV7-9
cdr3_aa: CASSSGTGAYEQYF
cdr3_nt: TGTGCCAGCAGTTCCGGGACAGGGGCCTACGAGCAGTACTTC

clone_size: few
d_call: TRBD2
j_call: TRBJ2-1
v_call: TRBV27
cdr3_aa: CASSSGGGGRFYNEQFF
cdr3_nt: TGTGCCAGCAGTTCGGGTGGCGGCGGGAGGTTCTACAATGAGCAGTTCTTC

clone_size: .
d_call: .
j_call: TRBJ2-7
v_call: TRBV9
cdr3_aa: CASSGYEQYF
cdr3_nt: TGTGCCAGCAGCGGTTACGAGCAGTACTTC

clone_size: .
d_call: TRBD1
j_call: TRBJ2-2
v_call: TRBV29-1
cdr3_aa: CSVGGILQGAVTGELFF
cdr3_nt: TGCAGCGTTGGGGGAATTCTACAGGGGGCAGTAACCGGGGAGCTGTTTTTT

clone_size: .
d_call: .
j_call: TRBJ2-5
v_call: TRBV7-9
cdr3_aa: CASSLAAVRGQETQYF
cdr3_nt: TGTGCCAGCAGCTTAGCGGCCGTGAGGGGCCAAGAGACCCAGTACTTC

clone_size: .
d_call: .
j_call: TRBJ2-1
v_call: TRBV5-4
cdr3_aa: CASGRALNNEQFF
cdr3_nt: TGTGCCAGCGGTAGGGCCCTCAACAATGAGCAGTTCTTC

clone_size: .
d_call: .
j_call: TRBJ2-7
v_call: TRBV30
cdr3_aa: CAWSVIRNEQYF
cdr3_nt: TGTGCCTGGAGTGTAATAAGAAACGAGCAGTACTTC

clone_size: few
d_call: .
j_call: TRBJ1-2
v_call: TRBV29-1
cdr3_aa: CSVESPVNYGYTF
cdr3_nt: TGCAGCGTTGAATCCCCAGTTAACTATGGCTACACCTTC

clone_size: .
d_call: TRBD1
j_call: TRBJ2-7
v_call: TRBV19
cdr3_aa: CARGSGQGYYEQYF
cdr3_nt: TGTGCCAGGGGGTCGGGACAGGGATACTACGAGCAGTACTTC

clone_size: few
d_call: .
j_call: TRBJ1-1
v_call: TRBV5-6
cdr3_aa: CASSGDSTGRAFF
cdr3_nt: TGTGCCAGCAGCGGGGACTCAACAGGTCGAGCTTTCTTT

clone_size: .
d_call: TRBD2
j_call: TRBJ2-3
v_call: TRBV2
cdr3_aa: CASRAVLAGNTDTQYF
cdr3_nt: TGTGCCAGCAGGGCGGTCCTAGCGGGAAACACAGATACGCAGTATTTT

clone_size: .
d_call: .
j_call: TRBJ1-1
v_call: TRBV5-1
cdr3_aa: CASSLSRNTEAFF
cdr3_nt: TGCGCCAGCAGCTTGAGCAGAAACACTGAAGCTTTCTTT

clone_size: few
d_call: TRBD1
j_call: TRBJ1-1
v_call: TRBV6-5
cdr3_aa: CASSYLTGENTEAFF
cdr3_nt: TGTGCCAGCAGTTACCTGACAGGGGAGAACACTGAAGCTTTCTTT

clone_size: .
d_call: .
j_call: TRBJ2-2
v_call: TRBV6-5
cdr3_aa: CASRRSELAGELFF
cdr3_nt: TGTGCCAGCAGACGGTCAGAGTTAGCCGGGGAGCTGTTTTTT

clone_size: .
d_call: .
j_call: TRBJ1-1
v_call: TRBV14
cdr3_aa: CASSQVAARTEAFF
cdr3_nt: TGTGCCAGCAGCCAAGTGGCAGCGAGGACTGAAGCTTTCTTT

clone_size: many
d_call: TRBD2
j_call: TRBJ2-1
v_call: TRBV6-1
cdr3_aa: CASSGLAGGNEQFF
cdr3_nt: TGTGCCAGCAGTGGACTAGCGGGAGGCAATGAGCAGTTCTTC

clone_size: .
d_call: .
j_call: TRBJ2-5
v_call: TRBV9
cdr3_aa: CASSANLGTQYF
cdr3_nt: TGTGCCAGCAGCGCAAACCTGGGGACCCAGTACTTC

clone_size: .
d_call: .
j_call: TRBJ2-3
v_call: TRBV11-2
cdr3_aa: CASSPNPTDTQYF
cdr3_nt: TGTGCCAGCAGCCCCAATCCGACAGATACGCAGTATTTT

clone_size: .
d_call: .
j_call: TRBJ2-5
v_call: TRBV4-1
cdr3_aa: CASSHEGQQETQYF
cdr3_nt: TGCGCCAGCAGCCACGAGGGCCAGCAAGAGACCCAGTACTTC

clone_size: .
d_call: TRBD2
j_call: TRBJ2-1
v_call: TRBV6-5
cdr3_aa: CASSPGRASYNEQFF
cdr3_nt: TGTGCCAGCAGCCCCGGGAGGGCTTCCTACAATGAGCAGTTCTTC

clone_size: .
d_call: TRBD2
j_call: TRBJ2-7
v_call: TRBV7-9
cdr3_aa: CASFVVAGEGPYEQYF
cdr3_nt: TGTGCCAGCTTCGTTGTAGCGGGAGAAGGCCCCTACGAGCAGTACTTC

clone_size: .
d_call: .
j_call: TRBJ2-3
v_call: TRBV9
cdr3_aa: CASSVTGDTQYF
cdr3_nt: TGTGCCAGCAGCGTGACGGGAGATACGCAGTATTTT

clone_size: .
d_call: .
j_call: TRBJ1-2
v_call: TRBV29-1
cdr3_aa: CSVDRGVDYGYTF
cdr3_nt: TGCAGCGTTGATAGGGGGGTCGACTATGGCTACACCTTC

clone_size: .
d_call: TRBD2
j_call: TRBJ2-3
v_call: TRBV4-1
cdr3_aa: CASSQEPPSGRATDTQYF
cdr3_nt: TGCGCCAGCAGCCAAGAACCACCTAGCGGGAGGGCCACAGATACGCAGTATTTT

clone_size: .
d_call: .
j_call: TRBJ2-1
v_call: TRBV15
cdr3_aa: CATSRTTANNEQFF
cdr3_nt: TGTGCCACCAGCAGAACGACGGCAAACAATGAGCAGTTCTTC

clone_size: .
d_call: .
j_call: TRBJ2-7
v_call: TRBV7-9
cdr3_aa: CASSLAEGLDNYEQYF
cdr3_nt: TGTGCCAGCAGCTTAGCGGAAGGACTGGATAATTACGAGCAGTACTTC

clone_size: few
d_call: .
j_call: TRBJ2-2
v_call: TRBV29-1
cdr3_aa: CSVTDLTGELFF
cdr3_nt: TGCAGCGTGACTGACCTCACCGGGGAGCTGTTTTTT

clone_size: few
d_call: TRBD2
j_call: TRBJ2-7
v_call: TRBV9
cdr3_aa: CASSPSGSPSEQYF
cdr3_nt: TGTGCCAGCAGCCCTAGCGGGAGCCCCAGCGAGCAGTACTTC

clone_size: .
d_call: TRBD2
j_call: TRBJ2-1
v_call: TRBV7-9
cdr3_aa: CASSPPPSGNEQFF
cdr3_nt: TGTGCCAGCAGCCCCCCGCCTAGCGGCAATGAGCAGTTCTTC

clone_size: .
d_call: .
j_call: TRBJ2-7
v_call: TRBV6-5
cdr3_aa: CASSYSAPAYEQYF
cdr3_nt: TGTGCCAGCAGTTACAGTGCCCCGGCCTACGAGCAGTACTTC

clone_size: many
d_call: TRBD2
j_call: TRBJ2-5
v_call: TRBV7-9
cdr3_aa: CASSLEAGGPETQYF
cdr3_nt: TGTGCCAGCAGCTTAGAAGCGGGAGGTCCAGAGACCCAGTACTTC

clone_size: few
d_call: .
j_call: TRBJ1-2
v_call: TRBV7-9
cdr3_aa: CASSTRQEGIGYGYTF
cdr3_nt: TGTGCCAGCAGCACACGACAGGAGGGGATCGGGTATGGCTACACCTTC

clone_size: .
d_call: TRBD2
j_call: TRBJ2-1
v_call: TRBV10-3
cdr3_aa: CAISEPPPREGHNEQFF
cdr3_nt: TGTGCCATCAGTGAGCCGCCTCCGCGGGAGGGCCACAATGAGCAGTTCTTC

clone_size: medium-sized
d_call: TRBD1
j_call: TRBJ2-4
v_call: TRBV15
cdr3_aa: CATSGDRGMDIQYF
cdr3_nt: TGTGCCACCAGCGGAGACAGGGGTATGGACATTCAGTACTTC

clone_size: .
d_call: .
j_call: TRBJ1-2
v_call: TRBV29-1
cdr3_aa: CSVVFTAYGYTF
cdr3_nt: TGCAGCGTTGTGTTCACAGCCTATGGCTACACCTTC

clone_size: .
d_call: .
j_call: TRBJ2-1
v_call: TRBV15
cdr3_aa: CATSRGLEREQFF
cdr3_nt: TGTGCCACCAGCAGAGGGCTGGAGAGGGAGCAGTTCTTC

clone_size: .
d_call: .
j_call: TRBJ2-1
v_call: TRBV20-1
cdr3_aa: CSAREIHEQFF
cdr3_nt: TGCAGTGCTAGAGAAATCCACGAGCAGTTCTTC

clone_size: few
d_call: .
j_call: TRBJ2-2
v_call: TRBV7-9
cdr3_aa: CASSLVSEGELFF
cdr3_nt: TGTGCCAGCAGCTTAGTGTCCGAAGGGGAGCTGTTTTTT

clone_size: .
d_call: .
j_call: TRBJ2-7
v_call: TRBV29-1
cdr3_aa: CSVEEGASYEQYF
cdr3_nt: TGCAGCGTTGAAGAGGGGGCTAGCTACGAGCAGTACTTC

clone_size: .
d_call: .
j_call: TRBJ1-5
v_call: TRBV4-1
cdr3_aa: CASSQEGLRQPQHF
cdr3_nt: TGCGCCAGCAGCCAAGAAGGCTTACGGCAGCCCCAGCATTTT

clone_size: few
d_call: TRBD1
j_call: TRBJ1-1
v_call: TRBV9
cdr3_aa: CASSPGQTF
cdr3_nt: TGTGCCAGCAGCCCGGGACAGACTTTT

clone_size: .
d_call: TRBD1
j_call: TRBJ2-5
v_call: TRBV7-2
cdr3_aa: CASSPRDRGKETQYF
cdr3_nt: TGTGCCAGCAGCCCACGGGACAGGGGGAAAGAGACCCAGTACTTC

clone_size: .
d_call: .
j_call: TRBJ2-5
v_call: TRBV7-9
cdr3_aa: CASGAQYF
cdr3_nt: TGTGCCAGCGGTGCCCAGTACTTC

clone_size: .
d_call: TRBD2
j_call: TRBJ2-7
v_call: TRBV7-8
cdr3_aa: CASSTAGDYPSYEQYF
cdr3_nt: TGTGCCAGCAGCACAGCGGGGGACTACCCCTCCTACGAGCAGTACTTC

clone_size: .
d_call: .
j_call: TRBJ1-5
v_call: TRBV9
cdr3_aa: CASSRGPNQPQHF
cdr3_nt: TGTGCCAGCTCCCGAGGCCCCAATCAGCCCCAGCATTTT

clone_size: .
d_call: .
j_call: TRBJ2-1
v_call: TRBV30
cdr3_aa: CAWSWGSYNEQFF
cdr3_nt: TGTGCCTGGAGTTGGGGGAGCTACAATGAGCAGTTCTTC

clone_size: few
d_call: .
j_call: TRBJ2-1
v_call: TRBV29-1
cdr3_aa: CSVDGGWQFF
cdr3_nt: TGCAGCGTTGATGGCGGTTGGCAGTTCTTC

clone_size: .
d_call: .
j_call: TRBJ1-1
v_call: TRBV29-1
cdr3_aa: CSVVAGWMGTEAFF
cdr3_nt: TGCAGCGTTGTGGCGGGCTGGATGGGGACTGAAGCTTTCTTT

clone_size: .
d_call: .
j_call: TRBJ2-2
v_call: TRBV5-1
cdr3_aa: CASSLGYGGELFF
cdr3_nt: TGCGCCAGCAGCTTGGGTTACGGCGGGGAGCTGTTTTTT

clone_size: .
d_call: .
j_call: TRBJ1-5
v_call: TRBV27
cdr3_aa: CATRSQGEVQPQHF
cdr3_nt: TGTGCCACCCGGAGTCAGGGAGAGGTTCAGCCCCAGCATTTT

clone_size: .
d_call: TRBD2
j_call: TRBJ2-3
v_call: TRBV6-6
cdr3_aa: CASSPWASGGDTQYF
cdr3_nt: TGTGCCAGCTCACCCTGGGCTAGCGGTGGGGATACGCAGTATTTT